This record looks at one T cell receptor beta chain sequence and its context. The antigen remains unidentified. Primers: 60 Vbeta forward and 13 Jbeta reverse. The table came from immunoSEQ multiplex PCR; TCRdb's copy has only in-frame clones and leaves some out. The sample yields 64,000 or so clones, 65% to 75% seen once. The data were obtained in a study of cytomegalovirus exposure and HLA in healthy donors. Study findings and constraints: As was reported, the classifier diagnosed cytomegalovirus status with high specificity and sensitivity. Looking again later, the authors saw that most CMV-associated TCR beta chains seemed HLA-restricted.

V lost 6 bases to trimming and J lost 3 bases; unmatched junction nucleotides: 6. Germline V gene data show CDR1 as SGHDT and CDR2 as YYEEEE. The CDR3 totals 14 residues. The source material was PBMCs. The chain carries TRBV5-6 and TRBJ2-3; TRBD2 matches 8 bases. The receptor was isolated from a man aged 35-49 years in good health and CMV-seropositive. The CDR3 spells CASNRLAPTDTQYF. The CDR3 region has the DNA TGTGCCAGCAACCGACTAGCGCCGACAGATACGCAGTATTTT.